This entry lists 13 T cell receptor beta chains sequenced from one sample in a study of blood T cell repertoires in COVID-19. The data were produced by immunoSEQ multiplex PCR, yet TCRdb's version contains in-frame clones alone and is incomplete. The data contain 65,000 to 100,000 clones, 70% to 90% of them singletons. The sample consisted of peripheral blood. Receptors originate from an elderly woman with acute or convalescent COVID-19.

The V gene is TRBV6-5, the J gene TRBJ2-1, with 11 bases fitting TRBD1. Germline assignment: CDR1 MNHEY and CDR2 SVGAGI. The CDR3 length is 16 residues. J lost 7 bases, V lost 2 bases, and 7 bases had no gene match. This CDR3 is CASSYRDRGFDNEQFF. DNA of the CDR3: TGTGCCAGCAGTTACAGGGACAGGGGGTTTGATAATGAGCAGTTCTTC.

Details on this clone: It is unclear where the CDR3 begins or ends on the DNA, so no DNA is shown, and the CDR3 is as TCRdb lists it. This chain joins TRBV6-1 and TRBJ1-2; the D call TRBD1 from the table was never checked on the DNA. The CDR3 adds up to 13 amino acids, both ends counted. Germline lookup yields CDR1 MNHNS and CDR2 SASEGT. The CDR3 region is CASSEVWGQGNTF.

The chain joins TRBV7-9 to TRBJ2-1; TRBD2 agrees at 14 bases. From germline, CDR1 is SEHNR and CDR2 FQNEAQ (reference sequence). With 5 bases clipped from V and 3 bases from J, the junction kept 6 bases outside the gene matches. The CDR3 has 17 residues. The CDR3 sequence is CASSQGLAGARYNEQFF. The CDR3 DNA reads as TGTGCCAGCAGCCAGGGACTAGCGGGGGCCCGCTACAATGAGCAGTTCTTC.

The rearrangement joins TRBV5-4 to TRBJ1-1; D remains ambiguous. Trimming cost V 4 bases and J 4 bases, with 17 bases left between them. Germline values: CDR1 SGHNT, CDR2 YYREEE (reference sequence). This CDR3 is 15 amino acids long. CDR3 sequence (DNA): TGTGCCAGCAGCCTCGGGTCCTCTTCCCCCACTGAAGCTTTCTTT. Protein: CASSLGSSSPTEAFF. The variable domain in full, completed from reference TRBV5-4 and TRBJ1-1, reads ETGVTQSPTHLIKTRGQQVTLRCSSQSGHNTVSWYQQALGQGPQFIFQYYREEENGRGNFPPRFSGLQFPNYSSELNVNALELDDSALYLCASSLGSSSPTEAFFGQGTRLTVV.

The rearrangement links TRBV15 to TRBJ2-7; tentative D call: TRBD2 (6 bases). From germline, CDR1 is LNHNV and CDR2 YYDKDF (reference sequence). The CDR3 sequence is 17 residues long. The V and J ends lost 2 bases and 1 base respectively, with 18 bases between them. Here the CDR3 reads CATSRPQSSGGSYEQYF. The CDR3 bases are TGTGCCACCAGCAGACCACAGTCCAGCGGAGGGTCCTACGAGCAGTACTTC.

This rearrangement joins TRBV27 to TRBJ1-1; 8 bases align to TRBD1. The J segment lost 1 base and the V segment lost 6 bases, leaving 4 bases of the junction unmatched. This CDR3 contains 14 residues. The germline CDR1 and CDR2 sequences are MNHEY and SMNVEV (reference sequence). The CDR3, as DNA: TGTGCCAGCAGGACTACAGGGGGGAACACTGAAGCTTTCTTT. As protein: CASRTTGGNTEAFF.

The chain recombines TRBV6-1 with TRBJ2-3, with 11 positions matching TRBD1. Germline trimming cut 4 bases from V and 6 bases from J; bases unmatched to any gene: 9. Germline lookup yields CDR1 MNHNS and CDR2 SASEGT. The CDR3 length is 16 residues. In DNA, the CDR3 is TGTGCCAGCAGTGCCATTCGGACAGGGGGCAAGGATACGCAGTATTTT. It codes for CASSAIRTGGKDTQYF.

This chain joins TRBV7-8 and TRBJ1-5, with TRBD1 as a possible D gene (6 bases). Between the trimmed V and J ends, which lost 1 base and 7 bases, there was a span of 11 bases. Germline-derived CDR1 and CDR2 are SGHVS and FQNEAQ. This CDR3 is built from 14 residues. DNA of the CDR3: TGTGCCAGCAGCTTAGTAGGGGGTCAACAGCCCCAGCATTTT. It translates to CASSLVGGQQPQHF.

This chain links TRBV15 with TRBJ2-7, with 8 bases fitting TRBD1. CDR3 length equals 16 residues. J was trimmed by 4 bases and V by 5 bases; bases with no gene match: 13. Per germline, CDR1 LNHNV and CDR2 YYDKDF (reference sequence). The chain's CDR3 is CATSPKTGGKGYEQYF. The CDR3 nucleotides read TGTGCCACCAGCCCAAAAACAGGGGGAAAGGGGTACGAGCAGTACTTC.

In the case of this clone: At one end the junction does not follow the germline gene, possibly because of a read error. The chain uses TRBV7-7 and TRBJ2-2; maybe TRBD1 (6 bases). The length of the CDR3 is 14 residues. CDR1 is SSHAT, CDR2 FNYEAQ, per germline (reference sequence). The CDR3 DNA reads TGTGCTAGCAGCTACAGGGAGAACACCGGGGAGCTGTTTTTT. Translation: CASSYRENTGELFF.

The chain carries TRBV7-2 and TRBJ1-2; 9 nucleotides align to TRBD1. The V and J ends lost 5 bases and 8 bases, in that order; junction bases with no gene match: 6. This CDR3 comprises 13 residues. Germline lookup yields CDR1 SGHTA and CDR2 FQGNSA. CDR3: CASSPGTGRGYTF. The CDR3 DNA reads as TGTGCCAGCAGCCCTGGGACAGGGCGAGGCTACACCTTC.

This chain links TRBV25-1 with TRBJ2-3, with a weak D call TRBD2 (5 bases). V lost 3 bases and J lost 2, with 9 bases in between. Germline lookup yields CDR1 MGHDK and CDR2 SYGVNS. The CDR3 runs to 14 residues. For the CDR3, the DNA is TGTGCCAGCAGTGACGGGATAAACACAGATACGCAGTATTTT. Translating gives CASSDGINTDTQYF.

This rearrangement joins TRBV5-6 to TRBJ2-7; TRBD1 matches at 11 bases. CDR3 length equals 13 residues. In germline, CDR1 is SGHDT, CDR2 YYEEEE. V lost 9 bases to trimming and J lost 9 bases; unmatched junction nucleotides: 11. The CDR3 nucleotides read TGTGCCACAAGCCGGGACAGGGGGTTCTGGCAGTACTTC. Translation: CATSRDRGFWQYF. The entire variable domain, with the rest obtained from reference TRBV5-6 and TRBJ2-7, is as follows: DAGVTQSPTHLIKTRGQQVTLRCSPKSGHDTVSWYQQALGQGPQFIFQYYEEEERQRGNFPDRFSGHQFPNYSSELNVNALLLGDSALYLCATSRDRGFWQYFGPGTRLTVT.